The 25 T cell receptor beta chains listed next were all sequenced from one sample in a study of CD8 T cells in ankylosing spondylitis. For these receptors, no antigen is known. Study results and limitations: Ankylosing spondylitis blood appeared to be characterized by a TCR beta motif of several highly homologous variants.

In TCRdb, the 5' RACE reads were re-called with MiXCR into one record per CDR3 protein. In the table there are hundreds of thousands of distinct CDR3 sequences, roughly 13% of which are singletons. The sample comprised blood, either unsorted or a sorted T cell fraction (not recorded which). These receptors were taken from a male donor with ankylosing spondylitis.

The chain employs TRBV6-4 and TRBJ2-7; the match to TRBD2 covers 11 bases. The CDR3 is 16 residues long. V lost 5 bases and J lost 4; bases outside the gene matches: 10. Germline V lookup: CDR1 MRHNA, CDR2 SNTAGT. The CDR3 DNA sequence: TGTGCCAGCAGTTTCGTACTAGCGGGAGTTGTTTACGAGCAGTACGTC. It codes for CASSFVLAGVVYEQYV.

This clonotype appeared many times. The rearrangement joins TRBV29-1 to TRBJ2-1, with D perhaps matching TRBD1 (5 bases). Trimming cost V 2 bases and J 10 bases, with 18 bases left between them. The CDR3 sequence is 14 residues long. Germline V lookup: CDR1 SQVTM, CDR2 ANQGSEA. CDR3 amino acids: CSVELGTGIPEQFF. CDR3 DNA: TGCAGCGTTGAATTGGGCACAGGAATCCCCGAGCAGTTCTTC.

This clonotype has only a few counts. J is TRBJ2-6 and V is TRBV28, with D perhaps matching TRBD1 (5 bases). This CDR3 has 15 amino acids. V was trimmed by 5 bases and J by 0 bases, leaving 8 bases between them. CDR1 MDHEN and CDR2 SYDVKM come from the germline V gene. The CDR3 bases are TGTGCCAGCAGTGACAGCCCCTCTGGGGCCAACGTCCTGACTTTC. Translated, it gives CASSDSPSGANVLTF.

The V call is TRBV4-1, the J call TRBJ2-7; 7 bases are shared with TRBD1. The CDR3 totals 14 residues. Germline CDR1 reads MGHRA; CDR2 reads YSYEKL. V lost 5 bases, J lost 6 bases, and 10 bases stayed unmatched. The CDR3 bases are TGCGCCAGCAGCAAACGGACAGGAGTCTCCGAGCAGTACTTC. It codes for CASSKRTGVSEQYF.

In its sample, this clonotype was seen a few times. V is TRBV20-1 and J is TRBJ2-1, with TRBD2 identical over 7 bases. The CDR3 length is 14 residues. V trimming: 6 bases; J trimming: 7 bases; junction bases outside the gene matches: 12. Germline CDR1 DFQATT, CDR2 SNEGSKA (reference sequence). The CDR3 loop reads CSASDLGRGNEQFF. As DNA, the CDR3 is TGCAGTGCGTCGGACTTGGGGAGGGGTAATGAGCAGTTCTTC.

This clonotype was seen ten or more times. The chain carries TRBV24-1 and TRBJ1-1; tentatively, D is TRBD1 (5 bases). V was trimmed by 4 bases and J by 5 bases, leaving 16 bases between them. The CDR3 runs to 15 residues. Germline V lookup: CDR1 KGHDR, CDR2 SFDVKD. This CDR3 is CATSDPRHGGTEAFF. In DNA form, the CDR3 reads TGTGCCACCAGTGACCCCCGACATGGGGGGACTGAAGCTTTCTTT.

This clonotype was found a few times. The gene calls are TRBV2 and TRBJ1-2, with D maybe TRBD1 (6 bases). Germline loops: CDR1 SNHLY, CDR2 FYNNEI. The CDR3 consists of 14 residues. V lost 4 bases to trimming and J lost 2 bases, with 11 bases between them. Written as DNA, the CDR3 is TGTGCCAGCAGTGGTAGCAGGGGAAACTATGGCTACACCTTC. Translation: CASSGSRGNYGYTF.

The chain combines TRBV20-1 with TRBJ2-7, with no clear D. V was pared by 0 bases and J by 2 bases, with 5 bases between. The germline CDR1 and CDR2 sequences are DFQATT and SNEGSKA (reference sequence). This CDR3 has 12 residues. CDR3 protein: CSAREATYEQYV. The CDR3 nucleotides read TGCAGTGCTAGAGAGGCAACCTACGAGCAGTACGTC.

J is TRBJ1-4 and V is TRBV5-8; 7 positions agree with TRBD1. Per the germline V gene, CDR1 is SGHTS and CDR2 is YDEGEE. Losses at the gene ends were 7 bases for V and 5 bases for J; bases not matched to a gene: 11. CDR3 length: 15 amino acids. CDR3 in DNA: TGTGCCAGCGGCCCCCGGGACAGCTGCAATGAAAAACTGTTTTTT. Its translation: CASGPRDSCNEKLFF.

The gene calls are TRBV12-3 or TRBV12-4 and TRBJ1-2; TRBD1 matches 7 bases. The junction had 4 bases not matched to a gene; V was cut back by 2 bases and J by 4 bases. This CDR3 has 14 residues. CDR3 in amino acids: CASSLQGDVYGYTF. For the CDR3, the DNA is TGTGCCAGCAGTTTACAGGGGGATGTCTATGGCTACACCTTC.

In this sample, this clonotype turned up a few times. The gene calls are TRBV4-2 and TRBJ1-5; D gene unclear. This CDR3 has 15 residues. With 1 base removed from V and 2 bases from J, the gap between germline ends came to 9 bases. CDR1 is LGHNA and CDR2 is YNFKEQ in the germline V gene. The CDR3 bases are TGTGCCAGCAGCCAAGCTCCGGGAGGCAATCAGCCCCAGCATTTT. It encodes CASSQAPGGNQPQHF.

The chain has TRBV27 and TRBJ1-1; possibly TRBD1 for D (6 bases). The V end was cut by 0 bases, the J end by 7 bases, with 21 bases between. From germline, CDR1 is MNHEY and CDR2 SMNVEV (reference sequence). The CDR3 is 17 amino acids. CDR3 DNA: TGTGCCAGCAGTTTATCGGCGGGGGGCGAAGGGATCGGTGAAGCTTTCTTT. It specifies CASSLSAGGEGIGEAFF.

The chain uses TRBV7-9 and TRBJ2-5; 11 bases fit TRBD2. V shed 5 bases and J 4 bases; nucleotides not matched to a gene: 3. CDR3 size: 14 residues. Looked up from germline, CDR1 is SEHNR and CDR2 is FQNEAQ (reference sequence). Here the CDR3 reads CASSITSGRETQYF. Written as DNA, the CDR3 is TGTGCCAGCAGCATAACTAGCGGGAGAGAGACCCAGTACTTC.

Here the CDR3 DNA reads TGTGCCAGCAGCTTCTTCGGTGACAATGAGCAGTTCTTC. Its protein product is CASSFFGDNEQFF. The chain has TRBV7-9 and TRBJ2-1; D gene uncertain. Trimming took 3 bases from V and 5 from J, leaving 8 bases between them. The CDR3 has 13 residues. The germline V gene encodes CDR1 SEHNR and CDR2 FQNEAQ (reference sequence).

The CDR3 reads CASRPTAFNEQFF. The DNA of the CDR3 is TGTGCCAGCAGACCTACAGCTTTCAATGAGCAGTTCTTC. The chain couples TRBV27 to TRBJ2-1; D is ambiguous. The CDR3 runs to 13 residues. V dropped 6 bases and J dropped 6 bases, with 12 bases sitting between them. In germline, CDR1 is MNHEY, CDR2 SMNVEV (reference sequence).

In this sample, this clonotype turned up once. The rearrangement joins TRBV5-4 to TRBJ2-5; 11 positions agree with TRBD2. CDR3 size: 18 residues. Germline trimming cut 6 bases from V and 1 base from J; bases unmatched to any gene: 14. CDR1 is SGHNT, CDR2 YYREEE, per germline (reference sequence). CDR3 sequence: CASTSTNLAGGFQETQYF. CDR3 coding DNA: TGTGCCAGCACCTCGACGAATCTAGCGGGAGGTTTCCAAGAGACCCAGTACTTC.

The chain is built from TRBV11-2 and TRBJ2-7, with D perhaps TRBD2 (6 bases). The germline V gene has CDR1 SGHAT and CDR2 FQNNGV. CDR3 size: 16 residues. Trimming pared 2 bases from V and 3 bases from J, leaving 17 bases between. CDR3 sequence: CASSLRGAGPLYEQYV. CDR3 nucleotides: TGTGCCAGCAGCTTACGCGGGGCAGGACCACTCTACGAGCAGTACGTC.

The V and J genes are TRBV5-1 and TRBJ1-1; D is uncertain. The V gene lost 0 bases and the J gene lost 3 bases, with 9 bases spanning the gap. Germline V gene data show CDR1 as SGHRS and CDR2 as YFSETQ. The CDR3 totals 14 residues. Here the CDR3 reads CASSLENKDTEAFF. DNA of the CDR3: TGCGCCAGCAGCTTGGAGAACAAGGACACTGAAGCTTTCTTT. Combining the CDR3 with reference TRBV5-1 and TRBJ1-1 gives the whole variable domain KAGVTQTPRYLIKTRGQQVTLSCSPISGHRSVSWYQQTPGQGLQFLFEYFSETQRNKGNFPGRFSGRQFSNSRSEMNVSTLELGDSALYLCASSLENKDTEAFFGQGTRLTVV.

The V call is TRBV20-1, the J call TRBJ2-1; 7 positions agree with TRBD2. The CDR3 is 16 residues long. Germline CDR1 is DFQATT and CDR2 is SNEGSKA (reference sequence). Trimming took 5 bases from V and 4 from J; bases not matched to a gene: 14. As DNA, the CDR3 is TGCAGTGCTTCGGGGGGTTTGGGGAGCGCGTACAATGAGCAGTTCTTC. Protein product: CSASGGLGSAYNEQFF.

This clonotype was recorded a few times. This chain uses TRBV25-1 with TRBJ2-1; D remains unclear. CDR3 length: 14 residues. Germline V gene lookup returns CDR1 MGHDK and CDR2 SYGVNS. The V end lost 4 bases, the J end lost 0 bases, and 7 bases lay between the germline ends. As DNA, the CDR3 is TGTGCCAGCAGTGCGGTGGACTCCTACAATGAGCAGTTCTTC. Residues: CASSAVDSYNEQFF.

The gene calls are TRBV12-3 or TRBV12-4 and TRBJ2-1; 9 nucleotides match TRBD2. This CDR3 region has 16 residues. The J segment lost 2 bases and the V segment lost 5 bases, leaving 7 bases of the junction unmatched. The CDR3 DNA follows: TGTGCCAGCAGTCCCAGGAGACTAGCGGCCTACAATGAGCAGTTCTTC. As protein: CASSPRRLAAYNEQFF.

This clonotype was counted ten times or more. V is TRBV2 and J is TRBJ1-5, with D possibly being TRBD1 (5 bases). The CDR3 is 16 residues long. The germline V and J ends were trimmed by 6 bases and 0 bases, with 15 bases remaining between them. The germline gives CDR1 SNHLY, CDR2 FYNNEI. CDR3 in DNA: TGTGCCAGCAGAGGAGGGACGTCAGGTAGCAATCAGCCCCAGCATTTT. The encoded protein is CASRGGTSGSNQPQHF.

The CDR3 coding sequence is TGCAGTGCTAGAGTAGCGGGAGCAAAAGATACGCAGTATTTT. Its protein product is CSARVAGAKDTQYF. The chain carries TRBV20-1 and TRBJ2-3; 9 bases fit TRBD2. After removal of 1 base from V and 5 bases from J, the junction contained 4 bases not matched to a gene. The CDR3 length is 14 residues. Per germline, CDR1 DFQATT and CDR2 SNEGSKA (reference sequence).

The genes are TRBV5-1 and TRBJ2-7; D might be TRBD1 or TRBD2, each matching 5 bases. Germline CDR1 reads SGHRS; CDR2 reads YFSETQ. The CDR3 is 14 amino acids. V was clipped by 4 bases and J by 2 bases, with 13 bases between them. CDR3 DNA: TGCGCCAGCAGCCCGATGGGGGAAGCCTACGAGCAGTACTTC. This encodes CASSPMGEAYEQYF.

The V call is TRBV3-1, the J call TRBJ2-7; D gene ambiguous. Germline-derived CDR1 and CDR2 are LGHDT and YNNKEL (reference sequence). Trimming took 1 base from V and 3 from J, leaving 4 bases between them. The CDR3 spans 12 residues. The CDR3 region is CASSQVFYEQYF. The CDR3 DNA reads as TGTGCCAGCAGCCAAGTCTTCTACGAGCAGTACTTC.